The rows below give T cell receptor beta chains drawn from one sample of a study of blood T cell repertoires in COVID-19. Sequencing used immunoSEQ multiplex PCR; TCRdb keeps in-frame clones, though not all of them. The table shows approximately 210,000 clones, with almost 85% occurring only once. Specimen: peripheral blood. All receptors derive from a woman in her forties or fifties with active or convalescent COVID-19. Each CDR3 is given with its conserved first and last residue.

v_call | cdr3_aa
TRBV20-1 | CSASIGQGTFENIQYF
TRBV6-5 | CASRFSAGDTEAFF
TRBV5-6 | CASSLSVFTDTQYF
TRBV19 | CASSIEAPMNTEAFF
TRBV19 | CASSPAGSNTGELFF
TRBV18 | CASSLQQGVDQPQHF
TRBV5-1 | CASLGQGGADSNQPQHF
TRBV28 | CASSLGRGSLTDTQYF
TRBV6-5 | CASSYSRGTEAFF
TRBV7-9 | CASSSLRGTDREWSQYF
TRBV24-1 | CATSDSRQGRDTGELFF
TRBV27 | CASSLLAGGNTEAFF
TRBV10-3 | CAISVRDRGSCHEIPLDEKLFF
TRBV19 | CASSMATSGNSGELFF
TRBV10-2 | CASSSSRQPMNSPLHF
TRBV7-8 | CASSLPRSGGTEAFF
TRBV2 | CASGGQGSYGYTF
TRBV14 | CASSHTNRDVDYGYTF
TRBV12-3/TRBV12-4 | CASSPTGQGTQYF
TRBV14 | CASSKGAQGTYGYTF
TRBV6-5 | CASSPTGTQNIQYF
TRBV3-1/TRBV3-2 | CASSQGAATRPSNTIYF
TRBV10-2 | CASSGGSNQPQHF
TRBV7-6 | CASSFKAGPTGELFF
TRBV7-2 | CASSYRVETQYF
TRBV28 | CASSPLGTSDTQYF
TRBV24-1 | CATSDRGQTRQETQYF
TRBV7-9 | CASSPPDTAIYGYTF
TRBV28 | CASSLVAYGYTF
TRBV7-8 | CASIPGSLKGSHGYTF
TRBV3-1/TRBV3-2 | CASSRTCLRDSKNSNQPQHF
TRBV2 | CASSEAQGPTEQYF
TRBV7-9 | CASSKSGGGYGYTF
TRBV19 | CASSIEKTAGANVLTF
TRBV15 | CATSRDPRHQVTIYF
TRBV5-1 | CASLNPTGESDTQYF
TRBV7-8 | CASSSQGQGLGYTF
TRBV6-5 | CASSYLLNSPLHF
TRBV27 | CASSLSGRTGGNSPLHF
TRBV7-2 | CASSQSAGSSTDTQYF
TRBV7-6 | CASSPAREQPQHF
TRBV5-1 | CASRPGGEQETQYF
TRBV27 | CASSISPGLAYYNEQFF
TRBV10-3 | CAIRGQGEETQYF
TRBV5-4 | CASSPPGLAGGVDEQFF
TRBV2 | CASRDRGRSTEAFF
TRBV4-1 | CASSQGWGSRDEAFF
TRBV7-2 | CASSPTDTQYF
TRBV19 | CASSVDRGLGPQHF
TRBV5-6 | CASSLSYTGELFF